Each of the 10 T cell receptor beta chains below was sequenced from the same sample in a study of shared clonotypes between healthy human individuals. Data came from immunoSEQ multiplex PCR; TCRdb stores just in-frame clones and leaves some out. In the table there are millions of clones, approximately 94% of which are singletons. Terminally differentiated effector memory CD45RA+ cells were excluded by CCR7 positive selection of CD45RO-negative cells. Input material: naive CD8+ T cells sorted from blood. The origin of the receptors is a man younger than 35 in good health.

The chain links TRBV9 to TRBJ2-1, with D tentatively TRBD2 (5 bases). The CDR3 is 15 amino acids. V lost 4 bases and J lost 0, with 11 bases in between. Germline CDR1 reads SGDLS; CDR2 reads YYNGEE. Written as DNA, the CDR3 is TGTGCCAGCAGCCAGAGCGGAAGCTCCTACAATGAGCAGTTCTTC. Translated, it gives CASSQSGSSYNEQFF.

The V and J genes are TRBV9 and TRBJ2-7; D is undetermined. Trimming took 0 bases from V and 1 from J, leaving 11 bases between them. Per germline, CDR1 SGDLS and CDR2 YYNGEE. The CDR3 is 15 residues long. Here the CDR3 reads CASSVGKDGSYEQYF. The DNA of the CDR3 is TGTGCCAGCAGCGTAGGGAAGGACGGTTCCTACGAGCAGTACTTC.

The V and J genes are TRBV4-1 and TRBJ2-1, with D hard to call. This CDR3 comprises 12 residues. Germline CDR1 MGHRA, CDR2 YSYEKL. With 0 bases removed from V and 6 bases from J, the gap between germline ends came to 3 bases. CDR3 loop: CASSQDINEQFF. DNA of the CDR3: TGCGCCAGCAGCCAAGATATCAATGAGCAGTTCTTC.

The chain uses TRBV5-6 and TRBJ2-1; 9 positions match TRBD2. Germline V gene sequence: CDR1 SGHDT, CDR2 YYEEEE. This CDR3 spans 19 amino acids. Trimming removed 5 bases from V and 9 bases from J; junction bases left unmatched: 24. The CDR3 is CASSSVWTLAGELDSEQFF. The DNA of the CDR3 is TGTGCCAGCAGTAGTGTATGGACATTAGCGGGAGAATTGGACAGTGAGCAGTTCTTC.

J is TRBJ2-1 and V is TRBV9; 10 bases agree with TRBD2. The CDR3 is 16 amino acids. After removal of 4 bases from V and 8 bases from J, the junction contained 12 bases not matched to a gene. Germline V gene sequence: CDR1 SGDLS, CDR2 YYNGEE. CDR3 residues: CASSPGVASGSDEQFF. CDR3 sequence (DNA): TGTGCCAGCAGCCCGGGGGTGGCTAGCGGGAGCGATGAGCAGTTCTTC.

The chain has TRBV2 and TRBJ1-4; 7 bases map to TRBD1. Germline CDR1 and CDR2: SNHLY and FYNNEI. V shed 2 bases and J 4 bases; nucleotides not matched to a gene: 7. This CDR3 has 16 residues. The CDR3 loop is CASSESGTAYNEKLFF. The CDR3 nucleotides read TGTGCCAGCAGTGAATCAGGGACAGCCTATAATGAAAAACTGTTTTTT.

The chain recombines TRBV28 with TRBJ2-7; D is ambiguous. V was trimmed by 8 bases and J by 4 bases, leaving 9 bases between them. Germline assignment: CDR1 MDHEN and CDR2 SYDVKM. CDR3 length equals 11 residues. CDR3 sequence: CASRRYYEQYF. The DNA for the CDR3 is TGTGCCAGCCGGCGTTATTACGAGCAGTACTTC.

The V call is TRBV27, the J call TRBJ2-7; D might be TRBD2 (5 bases). Germline values: CDR1 MNHEY, CDR2 SMNVEV (reference sequence). This CDR3 has 16 amino acids. Trimming pared 5 bases from V and 0 bases from J, leaving 17 bases between. The DNA for the CDR3 is TGTGCCAGCAGTCACGGACCGGGATCGAGCTCCTACGAGCAGTACTTC. Protein product: CASSHGPGSSSYEQYF.

The rearrangement uses TRBV4-1 and TRBJ2-7; no clear D gene. Trimming removed 4 bases from V and 2 bases from J, with 15 bases in between. The CDR3 extends over 15 amino acids. Germline CDR1 MGHRA, CDR2 YSYEKL. The CDR3 region is CASSPLRADAYEQYF. For the CDR3, the DNA is TGCGCCAGCAGCCCCCTAAGGGCGGATGCCTACGAGCAGTACTTC.

CDR3 DNA: TGTGCCAGCAGCTTAGTTTGGTATTACGAGCAGTACTTC. This encodes CASSLVWYYEQYF. This rearrangement joins TRBV11-2 to TRBJ2-7; unclear D gene. The CDR3 totals 13 residues. The germline gives CDR1 SGHAT, CDR2 FQNNGV. Trimming removed 1 base from V and 4 bases from J, with 8 bases in between.